Below are 12 T cell receptor beta chains sequenced from a single sample in a study of shared clonotypes between healthy human individuals. Here immunoSEQ multiplex PCR was the method, and the copy in TCRdb shows in-frame clones only, minus some. The data hold some 1,100,000 clones, with 75% to 80% observed a single time. Sequencing used memory CD4+ T cells from PBMCs. Subset given: CD45RA-negative fraction. These receptors all come from a man aged 18 to 29 in good health. Some clones in this sample may be carry-over from other donors' samples.

This clone was found once. The chain has TRBV19 and TRBJ2-3; D gene uncertain. The CDR3 length is 15 residues. The ends were cut back, 3 bases at V and 5 bases at J, with 15 bases in the middle. The germline CDR1 and CDR2 sequences are LNHDA and SQIVND (reference sequence). The CDR3 loop reads CASSIDPEPGDTQYF. The DNA for the CDR3 is TGTGCCAGTAGTATCGACCCCGAACCAGGAGATACGCAGTATTTT. Complete variable domain (other parts from reference TRBV19 and TRBJ2-3): DGGITQSPKYLFRKEGQNVTLSCEQNLNHDAMYWYRQDPGQGLRLIYYSQIVNDFQKGDIAEGYSVSREKKESFPLTVTSAQKNPTAFYLCASSIDPEPGDTQYFGPGTRLTVL.

The genes are TRBV9 and TRBJ1-3; D uncertain. This CDR3 comprises 13 residues. V gave up 0 bases and J gave up 8 bases, with 9 bases separating them. CDR1 and CDR2 from the germline V gene are SGDLS and YYNGEE. The CDR3 nucleotides read TGTGCCAGCAGCGTAGACGGAAGAGACACCATATATTTT. Amino acids: CASSVDGRDTIYF. The variable domain in full, with the rest retrieved from reference TRBV9 and TRBJ1-3, is DSGVTQTPKHLITATGQRVTLRCSPRSGDLSVYWYQQSLDQGLQFLIQYYNGEERAKGNILERFSAQQFPDLHSELNLSSLELGDSALYFCASSVDGRDTIYFGEGSWLTVV.

V gene TRBV30 combines with J gene TRBJ1-3, with D maybe TRBD1 (5 bases). Germline CDR1 and CDR2: GTSNPN and SVGIG (reference sequence). The CDR3 has 16 residues. V was trimmed by 0 bases and J by 5 bases, leaving 17 bases between them. The CDR3, as DNA: TGTGCCTGGAGTGTAGCCCGGACACCCGGAAGAAACACCATATATTTT. Protein sequence: CAWSVARTPGRNTIYF. Full variable domain (remainder filled in from reference TRBV30 and TRBJ1-3): SQTIHQWPATLVQPVGSPLSLECTVEGTSNPNLYWYRQAAGRGLQLLFYSVGIGQISSEVPQNLSASRPQDRQFILSSKKLLLSDSGFYLCAWSVARTPGRNTIYFGEGSWLTVV.

The genes are TRBV9 and TRBJ2-3; 7 bases fit TRBD2. Germline assignment: CDR1 SGDLS and CDR2 YYNGEE. This CDR3 region has 16 residues. The ends lost 0 bases at V and 4 bases at J; junction bases unmatched: 8. CDR3 DNA sequence: TGTGCCAGCAGCGTAGGGGCGGGAGCTGTGTCAGATACGCAGTATTTT. The encoded protein is CASSVGAGAVSDTQYF.

This clone was seen a handful of times. This rearrangement joins TRBV29-1 to TRBJ2-1, with TRBD2 as a possible D gene (5 bases). Between the trimmed V and J ends, which lost 4 bases and 5 bases, there was a span of 9 bases. This CDR3 contains 12 residues. Germline CDR1 reads SQVTM; CDR2 reads ANQGSEA. The CDR3 here is CSVVIAHNEQFF. The DNA of the CDR3 is TGCAGCGTTGTAATAGCGCACAATGAGCAGTTCTTC.

This clone appeared many times. The chain is built from TRBV9 and TRBJ1-1; no clear D gene. CDR1 and CDR2 (germline): SGDLS, YYNGEE. The CDR3 loop spans 14 amino acids. Trimming removed 4 bases from V and 1 base from J, with 11 bases in between. The CDR3 spells CASSPQWGNTEAFF. CDR3 DNA: TGTGCCAGCAGCCCCCAGTGGGGGAACACTGAAGCTTTCTTT. Using reference TRBV9 and TRBJ1-1 for the parts outside the CDR3, the full variable domain is DSGVTQTPKHLITATGQRVTLRCSPRSGDLSVYWYQQSLDQGLQFLIQYYNGEERAKGNILERFSAQQFPDLHSELNLSSLELGDSALYFCASSPQWGNTEAFFGQGTRLTVV.

V is TRBV5-4 and J is TRBJ2-1, with 7 bases that match TRBD2. Germline values: CDR1 SGHNT, CDR2 YYREEE (reference sequence). This CDR3 is 15 amino acids long. The junction had 4 bases not matched to a gene; V was cut back by 4 bases and J by 0 bases. The CDR3 coding sequence is TGTGCCAGCAGCCCAGCGGGAAGCTCCTACAATGAGCAGTTCTTC. It specifies CASSPAGSSYNEQFF.

The V gene is TRBV27, the J gene TRBJ1-5, with unresolved D. This CDR3 region has 14 residues. Germline CDR1 is MNHEY and CDR2 is SMNVEV (reference sequence). The V gene lost 7 bases and the J gene lost 4 bases, with 14 bases spanning the gap. The CDR3: CASTSPGLNQPQHF. The CDR3 nucleotides are TGTGCCAGCACTTCTCCCGGATTAAATCAGCCCCAGCATTTT.

In DNA, the CDR3 is TGTGCCAGCAGTCCCCGCGCAGGGCCGGGCTACGAGCAGTACTTC. This gives the protein CASSPRAGPGYEQYF. The V call is TRBV27, the J call TRBJ2-5; D is possibly TRBD1 (5 bases). The J call may not be correct, given that the DNA end is closer to TRBJ2-7. In germline, CDR1 is MNHEY, CDR2 SMNVEV (reference sequence). This CDR3 has 15 residues.

The chain uses TRBV6-1 and TRBJ1-5; 8 bases are a match to TRBD1. V trimming: 6 bases; J trimming: 2 bases; junction bases outside the gene matches: 6. CDR3 length: 15 amino acids. Germline CDR1 and CDR2: MNHNS and SASEGT. CDR3 sequence: CASRVQGVGNQPQHF. In nucleotides, the CDR3 is TGTGCCAGCAGAGTACAGGGGGTAGGCAATCAGCCCCAGCATTTT.

The chain couples TRBV7-2 to TRBJ2-7; D unclear. Deletions cut 5 bases from V and 6 bases from J, with 14 bases between. Germline CDR1 reads SGHTA; CDR2 reads FQGNSA. CDR3 length: 13 residues. The chain's CDR3 is CASSPRRKGEQYF. The CDR3 coding sequence is TGTGCCAGCAGCCCCCGCCGGAAGGGCGAGCAGTACTTC.

This chain uses TRBV5-6 with TRBJ2-7; D may be TRBD1 (5 bases). The germline V gene encodes CDR1 SGHDT and CDR2 YYEEEE. The CDR3 loop spans 14 amino acids. V lost 4 bases and J lost 6, with 17 bases in between. DNA of the CDR3: TGTGCCAGCAGCGGGGCCGGAGAAGTCAGCGAGCAGTACTTC. Translating gives CASSGAGEVSEQYF.